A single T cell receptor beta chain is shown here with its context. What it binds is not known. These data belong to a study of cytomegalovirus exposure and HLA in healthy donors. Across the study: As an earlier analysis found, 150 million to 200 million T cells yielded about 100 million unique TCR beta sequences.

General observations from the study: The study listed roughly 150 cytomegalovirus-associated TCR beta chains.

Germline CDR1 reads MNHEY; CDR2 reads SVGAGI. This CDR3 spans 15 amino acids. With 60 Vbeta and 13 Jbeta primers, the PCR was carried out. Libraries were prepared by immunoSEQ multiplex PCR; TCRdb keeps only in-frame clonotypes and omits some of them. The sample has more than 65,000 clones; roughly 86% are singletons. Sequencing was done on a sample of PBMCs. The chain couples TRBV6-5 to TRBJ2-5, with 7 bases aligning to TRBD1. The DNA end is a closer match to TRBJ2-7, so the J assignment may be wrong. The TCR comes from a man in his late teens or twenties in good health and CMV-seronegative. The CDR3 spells CASTIHRQGVYEQYF. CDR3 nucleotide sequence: TGTGCCAGCACCATTCACCGACAGGGTGTCTACGAGCAGTACTTC.